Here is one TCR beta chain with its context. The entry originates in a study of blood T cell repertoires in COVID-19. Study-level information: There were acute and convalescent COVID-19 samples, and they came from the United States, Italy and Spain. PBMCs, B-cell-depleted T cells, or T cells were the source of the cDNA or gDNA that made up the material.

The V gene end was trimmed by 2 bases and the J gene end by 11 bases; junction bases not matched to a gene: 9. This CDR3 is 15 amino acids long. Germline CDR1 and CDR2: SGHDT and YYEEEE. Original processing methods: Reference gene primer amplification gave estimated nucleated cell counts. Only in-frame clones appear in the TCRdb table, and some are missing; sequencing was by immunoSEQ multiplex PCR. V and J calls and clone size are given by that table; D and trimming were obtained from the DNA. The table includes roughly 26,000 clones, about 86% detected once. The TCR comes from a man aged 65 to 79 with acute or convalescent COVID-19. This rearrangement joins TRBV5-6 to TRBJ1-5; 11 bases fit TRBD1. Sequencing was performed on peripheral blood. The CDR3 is CASSFWDRGWSAQHF. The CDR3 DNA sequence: TGTGCCAGCAGCTTCTGGGACAGGGGGTGGTCTGCCCAGCATTTT.